Below are 23 T cell receptor beta chains sequenced from a single sample in a study of blood T cell repertoires in COVID-19. TCRdb's table, derived via immunoSEQ multiplex PCR, lists solely in-frame clones and lacks some. Of 220,000 or so clones in the sample, around 84% are singletons; the top ten hold around 3%. The sample comprised peripheral blood. Every receptor here comes from a man between 45 and 60 years old who had recovered from COVID-19.

The J gene is TRBJ1-1, the V gene TRBV5-1, with TRBD1 matching 7 bases. Germline V gene lookup returns CDR1 SGHRS and CDR2 YFSETQ. V dropped 2 bases and J dropped 1; count of bases not matched to a gene: 8. The CDR3 has 16 amino acids. For the CDR3, the DNA is TGCGCCAGCAGCTTAAGTTCGCGACAGGGGAACACTGAAGCTTTCTTT. This encodes CASSLSSRQGNTEAFF.

CDR3 protein: CASSRTPGQPTDTQYF. In nucleotides, the CDR3 is TGTGCCAGCTCACGCACTCCGGGACAGCCCACAGATACGCAGTATTTT. The chain links TRBV18 to TRBJ2-3; 7 nucleotides match TRBD1. The germline V gene encodes CDR1 KGHSH and CDR2 LQKENI. V trimming: 4 bases; J trimming: 2 bases; junction bases outside the gene matches: 9. This CDR3 is 16 amino acids long.

The chain is built from TRBV5-1 and TRBJ2-7; a weak D match, TRBD1 (6 bases). The length of the CDR3 is 17 residues. CDR1 SGHRS and CDR2 YFSETQ come from the germline V gene. Trimming pared 1 base from V and 0 bases from J, leaving 17 bases between. CDR3 region: CASSLSGRTESSYEQYF. The CDR3 DNA is TGCGCCAGCAGCTTGAGTGGCCGGACAGAAAGCTCCTACGAGCAGTACTTC. Full variable domain (outside the CDR3, taken from reference TRBV5-1 and TRBJ2-7): KAGVTQTPRYLIKTRGQQVTLSCSPISGHRSVSWYQQTPGQGLQFLFEYFSETQRNKGNFPGRFSGRQFSNSRSEMNVSTLELGDSALYLCASSLSGRTESSYEQYFGPGTRLTVT.

There are a few counts of this clone. This rearrangement joins TRBV28 to TRBJ2-7, with 11 bases fitting TRBD2. With V trimmed by 3 bases and J by 0 bases, 4 bases remained unmatched. Germline V gene lookup returns CDR1 MDHEN and CDR2 SYDVKM. The CDR3 covers 16 residues. CDR3 loop: CASSLDTSGSSYEQYF. Written as DNA, the CDR3 is TGTGCCAGCAGTTTGGATACTAGCGGGAGCTCCTACGAGCAGTACTTC.

The chain is built from TRBV11-1 and TRBJ2-1; tentatively, D is TRBD2 (6 bases). This CDR3 has 16 residues. Germline V gene data show CDR1 as SGHAT and CDR2 as FQDESV (reference sequence). Trimming stripped 7 bases from V and 8 bases from J, with 24 bases between. The CDR3 sequence: CASTEAVLARTDEQFF. DNA of the CDR3: TGTGCCAGCACTGAGGCGGTCCTAGCGCGGACGGATGAGCAGTTCTTC.

The rearrangement links TRBV29-1 to TRBJ1-2; D uncertain. Trimming stripped 3 bases from V and 4 bases from J, with 12 bases between. Looked up from germline, CDR1 is SQVTM and CDR2 is ANQGSEA. CDR3 length equals 13 residues. CDR3 DNA: TGCAGCGTTGACCTGCTTGGAGGCTATGGCTACACCTTC. It translates to CSVDLLGGYGYTF.

Points on this clone: Relative to the germline gene, one junction end is altered; a read error may explain this. The chain uses TRBV28 and TRBJ1-2, with D hard to call. The CDR3 runs to 12 residues. From germline, CDR1 is MDHEN and CDR2 SYDVKM. CDR3 sequence reads: CASSSRSSIHLF. CDR3 in DNA: TGTGCCAGCAGTTCCCGCTCCTCTATTCATCTTTTC.

Details on this clone: The germline gene is not matched at one end of the junction; a read error may be the cause. This sequence joins TRBV5-1 and TRBJ2-7; 8 bases agree with TRBD2. This CDR3 contains 13 residues. CDR1 is SGHRS, CDR2 YFSETQ, per germline. The chain's CDR3 is CASSLDLGRAYYF. The CDR3 DNA reads as TGCGCCAGCAGCTTGGATCTCGGGAGGGCTTATTATTTC.

The chain links TRBV30 to TRBJ1-6, with D possibly matching TRBD1 (6 bases). This CDR3 comprises 13 residues. Trimming cost V 5 bases and J 8 bases, with 13 bases left between them. Germline V CDR1 and CDR2: GTSNPN, SVGIG (reference sequence). The CDR3 loop reads CAWERTVDSPLHF. CDR3 sequence (DNA): TGTGCCTGGGAGAGGACAGTTGATTCACCCCTCCACTTT.

The chain couples TRBV27 to TRBJ1-2; TRBD1 agrees at 8 bases. Looked up from germline, CDR1 is MNHEY and CDR2 is SMNVEV (reference sequence). Trimming at V came to 5 bases and at J to 4 bases, leaving 9 bases not matched to a gene. This CDR3 has 15 residues. The CDR3 DNA is TGTGCCAGCAGTGCAACAGGGGGAAGGGGCTATGGCTACACCTTC. It encodes CASSATGGRGYGYTF.

This sequence joins TRBV3-1 (or the pseudogene TRBV3-2) and TRBJ1-1; D remains unclear. The length of the CDR3 is 14 residues. Between the trimmed V and J ends, which lost 7 bases and 3 bases, there was a span of 15 bases. Germline V gene sequence: CDR1 LGHDT, CDR2 YNNKEL (reference sequence). CDR3 bases: TGTGCCAGCACGCGTCTGTTAAGTGACACTGAAGCTTTCTTT. Translated, it gives CASTRLLSDTEAFF.

Only one count was recorded for this clone. The V and J genes are TRBV30 and TRBJ1-5, with D possibly matching TRBD1 (6 bases). Germline V gives CDR1 GTSNPN, CDR2 SVGIG (reference sequence). The CDR3 has 14 amino acids. V lost 1 base and J lost 7, with 14 bases in between. CDR3 amino acids: CAWSEGGRTQPQHF. The CDR3 DNA follows: TGTGCCTGGAGTGAAGGGGGTAGGACGCAGCCCCAGCATTTT. Full variable domain (missing parts from reference TRBV30 and TRBJ1-5): SQTIHQWPATLVQPVGSPLSLECTVEGTSNPNLYWYRQAAGRGLQLLFYSVGIGQISSEVPQNLSASRPQDRQFILSSKKLLLSDSGFYLCAWSEGGRTQPQHFGDGTRLSIL.

This chain connects TRBV7-8 to TRBJ2-7; the match to TRBD2 covers 12 bases. V dropped 4 bases and J dropped 0; count of bases not matched to a gene: 13. This CDR3 contains 19 residues. Germline loops: CDR1 SGHVS, CDR2 FQNEAQ. Here the CDR3 reads CASSSNLVLAGGSSYEQYF. For the CDR3, the DNA is TGTGCCAGCAGCTCAAACCTTGTCCTAGCGGGAGGGAGCTCCTACGAGCAGTACTTC.

DNA of the CDR3: TGCGCCAGCAGCTTAACAGGTGACCAAGAGACCCAGTACTTC. It yields the protein CASSLTGDQETQYF. This chain connects TRBV5-1 to TRBJ2-5, with a possible D match to TRBD1 (5 bases). This CDR3 is 14 amino acids long. Germline V lookup: CDR1 SGHRS, CDR2 YFSETQ. The ends were cut back, 2 bases at V and 0 bases at J, with 8 bases in the middle.

The chain recombines TRBV28 with TRBJ2-3; D may be TRBD2 (6 bases). Looked up from germline, CDR1 is MDHEN and CDR2 is SYDVKM. The CDR3 runs to 13 residues. DNA for the CDR3: TGTGGCCTCACCGACGGGGGTGGGGGTACGCAGTATTTT. It yields the protein CGLTDGGGGTQYF.

The gene calls are TRBV30 and TRBJ1-1; 7 positions agree with TRBD1. This CDR3 region has 14 residues. From germline, CDR1 is GTSNPN and CDR2 SVGIG (reference sequence). Losses at the gene ends were 0 bases for V and 8 bases for J; bases not matched to a gene: 9. The CDR3 region is CAWSVGRGQGEAFF. In nucleotides, the CDR3 is TGTGCCTGGAGTGTAGGTAGGGGGCAAGGAGAAGCTTTCTTT.

The V and J genes are TRBV11-1 and TRBJ2-7; a possible D gene is TRBD2 (6 bases). The V and J ends lost 2 bases and 6 bases respectively, with 17 bases between them. The CDR3 is made up of 15 amino acids. Germline loops: CDR1 SGHAT, CDR2 FQDESV (reference sequence). The CDR3 here is CASSLKRAGFIEQYF. CDR3 nucleotides: TGTGCCAGCAGCTTAAAGAGGGCGGGGTTCATCGAGCAGTACTTC. The entire variable domain, with the rest obtained from reference TRBV11-1 and TRBJ2-7, is as follows: EAEVAQSPRYKITEKSQAVAFWCDPISGHATLYWYRQILGQGPELLVQFQDESVVDDSQLPKDRFSAERLKGVDSTLKIQPAELGDSAMYLCASSLKRAGFIEQYFGPGTRLTVT.

This rearrangement joins TRBV27 to TRBJ2-5; D call uncertain. CDR3 length: 15 amino acids. Germline V gene sequence: CDR1 MNHEY, CDR2 SMNVEV (reference sequence). Trimming took 8 bases from V and 7 from J, leaving 23 bases between them. The chain's CDR3 is CASRTGSSIPGTQYF. DNA for the CDR3: TGTGCCAGCCGTACCGGGTCGTCAATTCCTGGGACCCAGTACTTC.

The chain recombines TRBV19 with TRBJ1-1; TRBD1 is a possible D gene (5 bases). Germline CDR1 reads LNHDA; CDR2 reads SQIVND (reference sequence). The CDR3 length is 15 residues. Deletions cut 7 bases from V and 1 base from J, with 16 bases between. CDR3 region: CASTSPGAANTEAFF. The CDR3 bases are TGTGCCAGTACCTCCCCTGGGGCAGCGAACACTGAAGCTTTCTTT.

This clone was detected once. The V call is TRBV6-2 or TRBV6-3, the J call TRBJ2-7; D gene ambiguous. CDR3 length: 12 residues. V gave up 4 bases and J gave up 7 bases, with 11 bases separating them. Looked up from germline, CDR1 is MNHEY and CDR2 is SVGEGT. CDR3 protein: CASSFNRYEQYF. In DNA form, the CDR3 reads TGTGCCAGCAGTTTTAACCGGTATGAGCAGTACTTC.

V gene TRBV28 combines with J gene TRBJ2-1; 9 nucleotides line up with TRBD1. The V gene's germline CDR1 is MDHEN and CDR2 SYDVKM. The V segment lost 5 bases and the J segment 4 bases; nucleotides outside the gene matches: 9. This CDR3 has 16 amino acids. CDR3 in DNA: TGTGCCAGCAGTCCTCTCGGGACAGGGACTTACAATGAGCAGTTCTTC. As protein: CASSPLGTGTYNEQFF.

This clone was seen only once. This sequence joins TRBV27 and TRBJ2-4, with TRBD1 identical over 9 bases. Unmatched junction bases numbered 4, after V lost 5 bases and J lost 2 bases. Looked up from germline, CDR1 is MNHEY and CDR2 is SMNVEV (reference sequence). CDR3 length equals 15 residues. CDR3 loop: CASSTGGWSKNIQYF. CDR3 nucleotides: TGTGCCAGCAGTACAGGGGGCTGGTCCAAAAACATTCAGTACTTC.

The V call is TRBV27, the J call TRBJ2-1, with TRBD2 identical over 14 bases. This CDR3 comprises 16 residues. The germline V gene encodes CDR1 MNHEY and CDR2 SMNVEV (reference sequence). V shed 6 bases and J 9 bases; nucleotides not matched to a gene: 10. CDR3 amino acids: CASRGSGTSGSGEQFF. In nucleotides, the CDR3 is TGTGCCAGCAGGGGCTCCGGGACTAGCGGGAGTGGTGAGCAGTTCTTC.